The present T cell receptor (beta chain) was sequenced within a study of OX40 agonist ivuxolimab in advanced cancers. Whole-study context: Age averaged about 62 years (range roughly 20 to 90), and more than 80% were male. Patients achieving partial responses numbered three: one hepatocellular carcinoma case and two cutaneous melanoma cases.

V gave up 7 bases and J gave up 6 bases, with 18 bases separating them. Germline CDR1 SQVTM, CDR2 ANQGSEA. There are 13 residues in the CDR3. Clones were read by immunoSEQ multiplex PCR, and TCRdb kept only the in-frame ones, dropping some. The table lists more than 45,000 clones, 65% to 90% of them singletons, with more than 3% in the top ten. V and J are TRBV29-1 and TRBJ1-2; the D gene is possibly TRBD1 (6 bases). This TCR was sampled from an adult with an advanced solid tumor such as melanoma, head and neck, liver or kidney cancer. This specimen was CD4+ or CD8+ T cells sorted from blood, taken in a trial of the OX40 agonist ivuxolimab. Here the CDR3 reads CSAPWGGQDGYTF. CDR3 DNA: TGCAGCGCCCCATGGGGGGGGCAGGATGGCTACACCTTC.